Shown below are 30 T cell receptor beta chains from a single sample sequenced in a study of Graves' ophthalmopathy and Graves' hyperthyroidism. Amplified TCR beta CDR3 regions were obtained using RNA transcripts as template. First-round RT-PCR with HTBI primers preceded a second-round multiplex PCR. TCRdb recomputed calls from the multiplex PCR reads with MiXCR, one row per CDR3 protein. There are over a million distinct CDR3 sequences in the sample; about 40% occur only once, and around 10% lies in the top ten. The sample taken for sequencing was peripheral blood or thyroid tissue (not recorded which). These receptors were taken from an adult man with Graves' hyperthyroidism.

As concerns this clonotype: Being one base from a much bigger clone, this may be a read error. The chain has TRBV7-6 and TRBJ2-5; no clear D. CDR1 is SGHVS and CDR2 is FNYEAQ in the germline V gene. Trimming stripped 5 bases from V and 5 bases from J, with 12 bases between. This CDR3 comprises 13 residues. CDR3 protein: CASSAPGLETQYF. CDR3 DNA sequence: TGTGCCAGCAGCGCCCCTGGGTTGGAGACCCAGTACTTC.

The chain has TRBV7-8 and TRBJ2-7, with D perhaps matching TRBD1 (6 bases). The CDR3 is 15 amino acids. Between the trimmed V and J ends, which lost 5 bases and 2 bases, there was a span of 16 bases. Germline values: CDR1 SGHVS, CDR2 FQNEAQ. Here the CDR3 reads CASSAQGSTPYEQYF. CDR3 sequence (DNA): TGTGCCAGCAGCGCACAGGGTTCTACCCCCTACGAGCAGTACTTC.

In this sample, this clonotype turned up many times. The V gene is TRBV14, the J gene TRBJ1-2; tentatively, D is TRBD1 (5 bases). CDR3 length equals 13 residues. Trimming shortened V by 2 bases and J by 3 bases, and 7 bases separated the two germline ends. From germline, CDR1 is SGHDN and CDR2 FVKESK. In nucleotides, the CDR3 is TGTGCCAGCAGCCAACGGGACTACTATGGCTACACCTTC. It yields the protein CASSQRDYYGYTF.

The rearrangement joins TRBV3-1 to TRBJ1-4; no clear D. Germline lookup yields CDR1 LGHDT and CDR2 YNNKEL (reference sequence). V dropped 8 bases and J dropped 6 bases, with 25 bases sitting between them. There are 17 residues in the CDR3. The CDR3 DNA is TGTGCCAGCCGGGTTCGGCATCGCTACACGGAACATGAAAAACTGTTTTTT. It specifies CASRVRHRYTEHEKLFF.

A note on this clonotype: Just one base apart from a much larger clone, this may be a read error. This CDR3 is missing its conserved last phenylalanine or tryptophan, likely due to a read error. The V gene is TRBV9, the J gene TRBJ1-1; D not certain. With 3 bases removed from V and 0 bases from J, the gap between germline ends came to 15 bases. This CDR3 is built from 16 residues. The germline V gene has CDR1 SGDLS and CDR2 YYNGEE. The CDR3, as DNA: TGTGCCAGCAGCGCCTCAGGCCCGGGAATGAACACTGAAGCTTTCCTT. Translation: CASSASGPGMNTEAFL.

The chain joins TRBV7-7 to TRBJ2-5; 7 bases agree with TRBD2. Per germline, CDR1 SSHAT and CDR2 FNYEAQ (reference sequence). The CDR3 runs 14 residues. V lost 6 bases, J lost 5 bases, and 9 bases stayed unmatched. DNA for the CDR3: TGTGCCAGCAGAGACCTCAGCGGGGCGGAGACCCAGTACTTC. Translating gives CASRDLSGAETQYF.

V usage is TRBV6-5 and J usage is TRBJ2-5, with D maybe TRBD2 (5 bases). Germline CDR1 MNHEY, CDR2 SVGAGI. CDR3 size: 19 residues. V was pared by 0 bases and J by 1 base, with 21 bases between. CDR3 in DNA: TGTGCCAGCAGTTACTCGGGGTGGCTTGTAGGGAGACCCCAAGAGACCCAGTACTTC. Amino acids: CASSYSGWLVGRPQETQYF.

This chain joins TRBV7-2 and TRBJ2-7, with 10 positions matching TRBD2. Germline loops: CDR1 SGHTA, CDR2 FQGNSA. The CDR3 extends over 14 amino acids. The V gene end was trimmed by 5 bases and the J gene end by 6 bases; junction bases not matched to a gene: 7. The CDR3 here is CASSQDSSGSEQYF. CDR3 coding DNA: TGTGCCAGCAGCCAAGATTCTAGCGGGAGCGAGCAGTACTTC.

This chain links TRBV7-6 with TRBJ1-6; a possible D gene is TRBD1 (5 bases). V gave up 5 bases and J gave up 6 bases, with 20 bases separating them. In germline, CDR1 is SGHVS, CDR2 FNYEAQ. The CDR3 sequence is 17 residues long. CDR3 amino acids: CASSREDGTVSNSPLHF. CDR3 DNA: TGTGCCAGCAGCAGAGAAGACGGGACGGTATCTAATTCACCCCTCCACTTT. Variable domain in full (rest from reference TRBV7-6 and TRBJ1-6): GAGVSQSPRYKVTKRGQDVALRCDPISGHVSLYWYRQALGQGPEFLTYFNYEAQQDKSGLPNDRFSAERPEGSISTLTIQRTEQRDSAMYRCASSREDGTVSNSPLHFGNGTRLTVT.

The chain recombines TRBV29-1 with TRBJ1-4; D possibly corresponds to TRBD1 (5 bases). Germline V lookup: CDR1 SQVTM, CDR2 ANQGSEA. The CDR3 totals 12 residues. V was pared by 4 bases and J by 5 bases, with 8 bases between. Here the CDR3 DNA reads TGCAGCGTTGTGGGGGACAATGAAAAACTGTTTTTT. Protein product: CSVVGDNEKLFF.

The rearrangement joins TRBV18 to TRBJ2-6; D may be TRBD1 (5 bases). CDR3 length equals 18 residues. The V gene lost 4 bases and the J gene lost 0 bases, with 16 bases spanning the gap. Germline CDR1 and CDR2: KGHSH and LQKENI. Written as DNA, the CDR3 is TGTGCCAGCTCACAAGCCCGACAGACCTACTCTGGGGCCAACGTCCTGACTTTC. Protein sequence: CASSQARQTYSGANVLTF.

The table lists this clonotype with many counts. Mismatch with germline at one junction end may stem from a read error. The chain recombines TRBV2 with TRBJ1-4; tentative D call: TRBD1 (6 bases). CDR3 length: 13 residues. CDR1 is SNHLY, CDR2 FYNNEI, per germline. CDR3 in DNA: TGTGCCAGCATGAAGGCTACAGGGTCCAGGCCCCTTTTT. It translates to CASMKATGSRPLF.

This chain joins TRBV7-9 and TRBJ2-2, with 8 bases matching TRBD1. J lost 6 bases, V lost 1 base, and 4 bases had no gene match. The CDR3 loop spans 15 amino acids. Germline CDR1 is SEHNR and CDR2 is FQNEAQ (reference sequence). The CDR3, as DNA: TGTGCCAGCAGCTTAGTGCAGGGGGCTGCCGGGGAGCTGTTTTTT. It encodes CASSLVQGAAGELFF. Using reference TRBV7-9 and TRBJ2-2 for the parts outside the CDR3, the full variable domain is DTGVSQNPRHKITKRGQNVTFRCDPISEHNRLYWYRQTLGQGPEFLTYFQNEAQLEKSRLLSDRFSAERPKGSFSTLEIQRTEQGDSAMYLCASSLVQGAAGELFFGEGSRLTVL.

This clonotype was detected a few times. At one boundary the junction diverges from the germline segment, which might be a read error. The V gene is TRBV20-1, the J gene TRBJ2-7; D is unclear. CDR1 and CDR2 (germline): DFQATT, SNEGSKA (reference sequence). The CDR3 covers 15 residues. In DNA form, the CDR3 reads TGCAGTGCTAGAGATCTCACAGAATTCCCCTACGGGCAGTACTTC. Its protein product is CSARDLTEFPYGQYF.

The gene calls are TRBV10-2 and TRBJ1-6, with 9 bases identical to TRBD1. Germline lookup yields CDR1 WSHSY and CDR2 SAAADI. Trimming took 3 bases from V and 7 from J; bases not matched to a gene: 4. This CDR3 spans 15 amino acids. CDR3 in amino acids: CASSELGQGNSPLHF. The CDR3 DNA sequence: TGCGCCAGCAGTGAACTGGGACAGGGAAATTCACCCCTCCACTTT.

This clonotype has ten or more counts. The chain combines TRBV19 with TRBJ1-6; no firm D call. V lost 6 bases and J lost 9, with 21 bases in between. Germline V gene lookup returns CDR1 LNHDA and CDR2 SQIVND (reference sequence). CDR3 length: 16 amino acids. The CDR3 coding sequence is TGTGCCAGTAGGAGCCACATACAACCGGCGGGTTCACCCCTCCACTTT. It is translated as CASRSHIQPAGSPLHF.

This clonotype was observed at least ten times. The chain combines TRBV10-3 with TRBJ1-1; 11 bases fit TRBD1. This CDR3 spans 13 amino acids. V trimming: 6 bases; J trimming: 6 bases; junction bases outside the gene matches: 3. Looked up from germline, CDR1 is ENHRY and CDR2 is SYGVKD. The CDR3 DNA reads as TGTGCCATCAGCCCGGGACAGGGGGCTGAAGCTTTCTTT. It translates to CAISPGQGAEAFF.

In regard to this clonotype: This may come from a read error, since a much larger clone is one base off. The rearrangement uses TRBV3-1 and TRBJ1-2; 9 positions match TRBD1. Looked up from germline, CDR1 is LGHDT and CDR2 is YNNKEL (reference sequence). The CDR3 has 12 residues. The CDR3 nucleotides read TGTGCCCGCAGTCGCACCGGGACAGGGTCAACCTTC. Translated, it gives CARSRTGTGSTF.

As concerns this clonotype: Since a much larger clone is just one base distant, this may be a read error. The chain combines TRBV19 with TRBJ1-4; D may be TRBD1 (6 bases). The CDR3 sequence is 15 residues long. Per germline, CDR1 LNHDA and CDR2 SQIVND (reference sequence). V dropped 0 bases and J dropped 10 bases, with 15 bases sitting between them. The CDR3 DNA is TGTGCCAGTAGTATAGATGGGGGCGCGGATGGAAAACTGTTTTTT. As protein: CASSIDGGADGKLFF.

This clonotype was recorded many times. V gene TRBV7-8 combines with J gene TRBJ2-7; TRBD2 matches 7 bases. The CDR3 runs to 17 residues. The junction had 14 bases not matched to a gene; V was cut back by 5 bases and J by 1 base. The germline gives CDR1 SGHVS, CDR2 FQNEAQ. CDR3 sequence reads: CASSLRPGRWQSYEQYF. CDR3 coding DNA: TGTGCCAGCAGCCTACGGCCCGGGAGGTGGCAGTCCTACGAGCAGTACTTC.

The V gene is TRBV7-3, the J gene TRBJ1-6; unclear D gene. This CDR3 is 15 amino acids long. Germline V CDR1 and CDR2: SGHTA, FQGTGA. V lost 5 bases and J 7 bases, leaving 15 bases between the germline ends. CDR3 bases: TGTGCCAGCAGCCCAACGAACGGTGGGAATTCACCCCTCCACTTT. Translating it yields CASSPTNGGNSPLHF.

The table lists this clonotype with a few counts. The V and J genes are TRBV6-5 and TRBJ2-6, with 7 bases matching TRBD1. The trim removed 7 bases at V and 1 base at J, leaving 13 bases unmatched. Germline V gene lookup returns CDR1 MNHEY and CDR2 SVGAGI. The CDR3 totals 18 residues. Here the CDR3 DNA reads TGTGCCAGCACCCAATGGACAGGCCGCGGGTCTGGGGCCAACGTCCTGACTTTC. Amino acids: CASTQWTGRGSGANVLTF.

The chain couples TRBV5-1 to TRBJ2-7; TRBD1 matches 7 bases. The CDR3 extends over 15 amino acids. Germline CDR1 and CDR2: SGHRS and YFSETQ. The junction had 11 bases not matched to a gene; V was cut back by 4 bases and J by 4 bases. This CDR3 is CASSDRDSKQYEQYF. The CDR3 DNA reads as TGCGCCAGCAGCGACCGGGACAGTAAGCAGTACGAGCAGTACTTC.

This clonotype occurred a few times. The J gene is TRBJ2-5, the V gene TRBV20-1; maybe TRBD2 (6 bases). Trimming cost V 6 bases and J 1 base, with 15 bases left between them. CDR1 and CDR2 from the germline V gene are DFQATT and SNEGSKA (reference sequence). CDR3 length: 14 residues. The CDR3 bases are TGCAGTGCGTGCGAGGGACTCGTCCAAGAGACCCAGTACTTC. Its translation is CSACEGLVQETQYF.

The V call is TRBV29-1, the J call TRBJ2-7; D gene ambiguous. This CDR3 has 13 residues. The V end lost 8 bases, the J end lost 3 bases, and 17 bases lay between the germline ends. Germline V gene sequence: CDR1 SQVTM, CDR2 ANQGSEA. The CDR3 loop is CSIRRTPRYEQYF. CDR3 bases: TGCAGCATCCGCCGGACCCCGCGCTACGAGCAGTACTTC.

This clonotype was found a few times. The chain employs TRBV20-1 and TRBJ2-7; D possibly corresponds to TRBD1 (6 bases). This CDR3 region has 13 residues. Trimming pared 3 bases from V and 4 bases from J, leaving 13 bases between. Per germline, CDR1 DFQATT and CDR2 SNEGSKA (reference sequence). The CDR3 DNA follows: TGCAGTGCTAGGACAGGAATTTTGTACGAGCAGTACTTC. It yields the protein CSARTGILYEQYF.

The table lists this clonotype with a few counts. This chain connects TRBV14 to TRBJ2-7; perhaps TRBD1 as D (6 bases). Germline CDR1 SGHDN, CDR2 FVKESK. V lost 3 bases and J lost 2, with 11 bases in between. The CDR3 extends over 14 amino acids. CDR3 sequence: CASSHRDIPYEQYF. The CDR3 DNA reads as TGTGCCAGCAGCCATCGGGACATCCCCTACGAGCAGTACTTC.

V is TRBV6-1 and J is TRBJ2-5, with TRBD2 identical over 8 bases. Looked up from germline, CDR1 is MNHNS and CDR2 is SASEGT. CDR3 length: 13 amino acids. Trimming cost V 10 bases and J 0 bases; bases outside gene matches: 4. The DNA of the CDR3 is TGTGCCACTATACTAGCGGACCAAGAGACCCAGTACTTC. Encoded protein: CATILADQETQYF.

This clonotype was detected ten times or more. The V call is TRBV4-1, the J call TRBJ1-2; the D is unclear. This CDR3 is built from 14 residues. V was shortened by 5 bases and J by 6 bases, with 16 bases between the two germline ends. CDR1 is MGHRA, CDR2 YSYEKL, per germline. CDR3 residues: CASSRPDQADGYTF. Written as DNA, the CDR3 is TGCGCCAGCAGCAGACCGGATCAGGCGGATGGCTACACCTTC.

This clonotype was counted once. V is TRBV11-2 and J is TRBJ2-2; a weak D match, TRBD1 (6 bases). V lost 0 bases and J lost 3, with 14 bases in between. The CDR3 consists of 17 residues. Per the germline V gene, CDR1 is SGHAT and CDR2 is FQNNGV. This CDR3 is CASSLETRGFHTGELFF. CDR3 coding DNA: TGTGCCAGCAGCTTAGAGACCAGGGGATTTCACACCGGGGAGCTGTTTTTT.